The rows below give T cell receptor beta chains drawn from one sample of a study of blood T cell repertoires in COVID-19. TCRdb keeps only in-frame clones here, not all; method: immunoSEQ multiplex PCR. Among fewer than 65,000 clones listed, approximately 85% were seen once. Sample: peripheral blood. These receptor sequences come from a human donor in a cohort sampled during active COVID-19. CDR3s include the opening cysteine and the closing phenylalanine or tryptophan. A D gene is named only where the DNA matches it firmly. Part of the rows lack a size; the others show once, few, many or a class for expanded clones.

d_gene	len	j_gene	v_gene	abundance	CDR3nt	CDR3aa
-	14	TRBJ2-7	TRBV10-1	-	TGCGCCAGCAGTGAGGGAGGGACTCGCTACGAGCAGTACTTC	CASSEGGTRYEQYF
TRBD1	13	TRBJ1-2	TRBV5-6	-	TGTGCCAGCAGTAAGACAGGGACCTATGGCTACACCTTC	CASSKTGTYGYTF
-	11	TRBJ1-2	TRBV19	-	TGTGCCAGCTCGGGGGGCTATGGCTACACCTTC	CASSGGYGYTF
-	12	TRBJ1-2	TRBV25-1	-	TGTGCCAGCAGTGCAGAAGACTATGGCTACACCTTC	CASSAEDYGYTF
TRBD1	14	TRBJ1-2	TRBV28	few	TGTGCCAGCAGTTTAGGACAGGGGGTATGGGGCTACACCTTC	CASSLGQGVWGYTF
TRBD1	18	TRBJ1-5	TRBV7-9	-	TGTGCCAGCAGCTTGACGACAGGGGGTGATAGTAGCAATCAGCCCCAGCATTTT	CASSLTTGGDSSNQPQHF
TRBD1	15	TRBJ2-3	TRBV27	-	TGTGCCAGCAGTTCTCCGGGACAGAACACAGATACGCAGTATTTT	CASSSPGQNTDTQYF
-	15	TRBJ2-1	TRBV4-3	many	TGCGCCAGCAGCCAAGATAGCCTAGCGAGAGGGGAGCAGTTCTTC	CASSQDSLARGEQFF
TRBD2	16	TRBJ2-2	TRBV7-2	-	TGTGCCAGCAGCTCCCCAGTCGCGGGGGGGCCCGGGGAGCTGTTTTTT	CASSSPVAGGPGELFF
TRBD2	15	TRBJ2-2	TRBV5-1	-	TGCGCCAGCAGCTCTAGCGGGGGTTACACCGGGGAGCTGTTTTTT	CASSSSGGYTGELFF
-	14	TRBJ1-2	TRBV7-9	-	TGTGCCAGCAGCTCGACAGGAGCTAACTATGGCTACACCTTC	CASSSTGANYGYTF
-	12	TRBJ1-3	TRBV30	few	TGTGCCTGGAGGGCGGCTGGAAACACCATATATTTT	CAWRAAGNTIYF
TRBD1	15	TRBJ2-5	TRBV4-2	-	TGTGCCAGCAGCCAAGGGGGGACAGGCCAAGAGACCCAGTACTTC	CASSQGGTGQETQYF
TRBD1	14	TRBJ1-1	TRBV18	few	TGTGCCAGCTCACCTGCGGGACAGGCTGTTGAAGCTTTCTTT	CASSPAGQAVEAFF
TRBD1	16	TRBJ1-4	TRBV27	-	TGTGCCAGCAGTTTATCTCCCGGGACAGGCGTAGAAAAACTGTTTTTT	CASSLSPGTGVEKLFF
-	13	TRBJ1-1	TRBV18	-	TGTGCCAGTCAAGAGGTTCCGAACACTGAAGCTTTCTTT	CASQEVPNTEAFF
-	19	TRBJ1-6	TRBV28	many	TGTGCCAGCAGATATCCCAAGGGAGGGGGGATAGGGGGTAATTCACCCCTCCACTTT	CASRYPKGGGIGGNSPLHF